Below are 18 T cell receptor beta chains sequenced from a single sample in a study of blood T cell repertoires in COVID-19. TCRdb's copy holds only in-frame clones and misses some; the assay was immunoSEQ multiplex PCR. The table records around 190,000 clones, around 76% of them present only once. The specimen was peripheral blood. Receptors were obtained from a woman aged 55-69 years with COVID-19, enrolled during active disease.

The V and J genes are TRBV5-4 and TRBJ1-2; D is possibly TRBD1 (6 bases). V was clipped by 0 bases and J by 8 bases, with 14 bases between them. The CDR3 sequence is 14 residues long. Germline V gene lookup returns CDR1 SGHNT and CDR2 YYREEE (reference sequence). The CDR3 spells CASSLASGQGGYTF. The CDR3 DNA sequence: TGTGCCAGCAGCTTGGCCTCGGGACAAGGCGGCTACACCTTC.

This clone was detected only a few times. J is TRBJ2-1 and V is TRBV7-3; 9 positions agree with TRBD2. The CDR3 runs to 17 residues. Trimming took 5 bases from V and 0 from J; bases not matched to a gene: 8. Germline V CDR1 and CDR2: SGHTA, FQGTGA. The CDR3 bases are TGTGCCAGCAGCCTAGGGACTAGCTGGAGCTCCTACAATGAGCAGTTCTTC. Amino acids: CASSLGTSWSSYNEQFF. Full variable domain (rest looked up from reference TRBV7-3 and TRBJ2-1): GAGVSQTPSNKVTEKGKYVELRCDPISGHTALYWYRQSLGQGPEFLIYFQGTGAADDSGLPNDRFFAVRPEGSVSTLKIQRTERGDSAVYLCASSLGTSWSSYNEQFFGPGTRLTVL.

This clone appeared a few times. This chain uses TRBV14 with TRBJ1-2; 7 positions agree with TRBD1. Germline V gene data show CDR1 as SGHDN and CDR2 as FVKESK. J was trimmed by 4 bases and V by 4 bases; bases with no gene match: 18. CDR3 length: 18 amino acids. CDR3 sequence (DNA): TGTGCCAGCAGCCCCCTACTTTTCGGGACAGAATATACCTATGGCTACACCTTC. This codes for CASSPLLFGTEYTYGYTF.

V and J are TRBV7-3 and TRBJ1-1; maybe TRBD1 (5 bases). V shed 5 bases and J shed 0 bases, with 16 bases lying between them. CDR1 and CDR2 from the germline V gene are SGHTA and FQGTGA. The CDR3 covers 16 residues. The CDR3 region is CASSPTGGVMNTEAFF. Written as DNA, the CDR3 is TGTGCCAGCAGCCCCACCGGGGGGGTAATGAACACTGAAGCTTTCTTT.

This rearrangement joins TRBV29-1 to TRBJ1-2, with 8 bases that match TRBD1. The CDR3 is made up of 13 amino acids. Germline lookup yields CDR1 SQVTM and CDR2 ANQGSEA. V shed 6 bases, J shed 2 bases, and the junction held 5 bases outside the gene matches. The CDR3 here is CSVRSGGNYGYTF. The CDR3 DNA is TGCAGCGTGCGGTCAGGGGGCAACTATGGCTACACCTTC.

J is TRBJ2-3 and V is TRBV19, with 8 bases matching TRBD2. This CDR3 spans 15 amino acids. J gave up 0 bases and V 4 bases, and 3 bases lay outside the gene matches. The germline gives CDR1 LNHDA, CDR2 SQIVND (reference sequence). CDR3 loop: CASSKRGGSTDTQYF. The CDR3 DNA is TGTGCCAGTAGTAAACGGGGGGGGAGCACAGATACGCAGTATTTT.

The chain joins TRBV7-3 to TRBJ2-3; possibly TRBD1 for D (6 bases). Looked up from germline, CDR1 is SGHTA and CDR2 is FQGTGA. With 2 bases removed from V and 2 bases from J, the gap between germline ends came to 11 bases. The CDR3 consists of 15 residues. For the CDR3, the DNA is TGTGCCAGCAGCTTAGGGACAAAGGACACAGATACGCAGTATTTT. It encodes CASSLGTKDTDTQYF.

This clone came up once. This chain uses TRBV3-1 (or the pseudogene TRBV3-2) with TRBJ2-3; the D gene is possibly TRBD2 (6 bases). The V end lost 4 bases, the J end lost 2 bases, and 19 bases lay between the germline ends. Germline-derived CDR1 and CDR2 are LGHDT and YNNKEL (reference sequence). This CDR3 comprises 17 residues. The CDR3 DNA sequence: TGTGCCAGCAGCCGGGGACTGTCAATTTCCCCCACAGATACGCAGTATTTT. Protein: CASSRGLSISPTDTQYF.

V and J are TRBV18 and TRBJ1-1, with 9 bases aligning to TRBD1. Germline loops: CDR1 KGHSH, CDR2 LQKENI. The V and J ends lost 3 bases and 12 bases, in that order; junction bases with no gene match: 5. This CDR3 has 12 amino acids. Here the CDR3 reads CASSPGQGHPFF. The CDR3 coding sequence is TGTGCCAGCTCACCCGGACAGGGGCATCCTTTCTTT.

This rearrangement joins TRBV30 to TRBJ2-5, with 12 bases fitting TRBD2. CDR3 size: 14 residues. With V trimmed by 6 bases and J by 2 bases, 4 bases remained unmatched. CDR1 is GTSNPN, CDR2 SVGIG, per germline (reference sequence). The CDR3 DNA sequence: TGTGCCTGCTCGGGACTAGCGGGTCAAGAGACCCAGTACTTC. Protein: CACSGLAGQETQYF.

The chain couples TRBV11-2 to TRBJ1-6, with a possible D match to TRBD1 (5 bases). V was shortened by 1 base and J by 7 bases, with 8 bases between the two germline ends. The CDR3 contains 14 residues. Germline assignment: CDR1 SGHAT and CDR2 FQNNGV. The chain's CDR3 is CASSLGQGNSPLHF. CDR3 nucleotide sequence: TGTGCCAGCAGCTTAGGGCAGGGCAATTCACCCCTCCACTTT.

The chain joins TRBV5-8 to TRBJ1-1; 8 bases align to TRBD1. This CDR3 has 12 residues. Germline loops: CDR1 SGHTS, CDR2 YDEGEE. With 3 bases clipped from V and 8 bases from J, the junction kept 3 bases outside the gene matches. CDR3 bases: TGTGCCAGCAGCTGGGACAGGCGAGAAGCTTTCTTT. Its protein product is CASSWDRREAFF.

The rearrangement links TRBV5-1 to TRBJ1-2; perhaps TRBD1 as D (5 bases). Germline V gene data show CDR1 as SGHRS and CDR2 as YFSETQ. CDR3 length equals 14 residues. V lost 0 bases and J 2 bases, leaving 8 bases between the germline ends. CDR3 residues: CASSLVSGNYGYTF. The CDR3 coding sequence is TGCGCCAGCAGCTTGGTGTCAGGGAACTATGGCTACACCTTC.

The sample holds one count of this clone. This rearrangement joins TRBV7-6 to TRBJ1-5, with TRBD1 matching over 9 bases. Germline CDR1 SGHVS, CDR2 FNYEAQ. V lost 5 bases, J lost 7 bases, and 9 bases stayed unmatched. The CDR3 is 15 residues long. CDR3 sequence (DNA): TGTGCCAGCAGCCTGGGACAGGGTAAAGGGCAGCCCCAGCATTTT. It translates to CASSLGQGKGQPQHF. Combining the CDR3 with reference TRBV7-6 and TRBJ1-5 gives the whole variable domain GAGVSQSPRYKVTKRGQDVALRCDPISGHVSLYWYRQALGQGPEFLTYFNYEAQQDKSGLPNDRFSAERPEGSISTLTIQRTEQRDSAMYRCASSLGQGKGQPQHFGDGTRLSIL.

The chain combines TRBV3-1 (or the pseudogene TRBV3-2) with TRBJ1-2; weak D call: TRBD1 (6 bases). Germline V lookup: CDR1 LGHDT, CDR2 YNNKEL (reference sequence). CDR3 length: 16 amino acids. Trimming left V 0 bases short and J 1 base short, with 12 bases between. The CDR3 region is CASSQDLGAFNYGYTF. The CDR3, as DNA: TGTGCCAGCAGCCAAGATCTGGGGGCATTTAACTATGGCTACACCTTC.

The rearrangement joins TRBV10-2 to TRBJ2-1; 9 bases agree with TRBD1. Germline values: CDR1 WSHSY, CDR2 SAAADI. V lost 3 bases and J lost 6; bases outside the gene matches: 3. The CDR3 contains 14 residues. CDR3 in amino acids: CASSDGTGLNEQFF. The DNA for the CDR3 is TGCGCCAGCAGTGATGGGACAGGGCTCAATGAGCAGTTCTTC.

This chain connects TRBV3-1 (or the pseudogene TRBV3-2) to TRBJ2-5; TRBD2 matches at 9 bases. The germline gives CDR1 LGHDT, CDR2 YNNKEL (reference sequence). CDR3 length: 16 amino acids. Trimming removed 0 bases from V and 2 bases from J; junction bases left unmatched: 4. In DNA form, the CDR3 reads TGTGCCAGCAGCCAAGATCCCCTAGCGGGACAAGAGACCCAGTACTTC. Translating it yields CASSQDPLAGQETQYF.

The gene calls are TRBV5-1 and TRBJ2-2, with 11 bases lining up with TRBD2. V trimming: 0 bases; J trimming: 3 bases; junction bases outside the gene matches: 4. The CDR3 sequence is 17 residues long. Per the germline V gene, CDR1 is SGHRS and CDR2 is YFSETQ. The CDR3 loop reads CASSLVLAGGDTGELFF. CDR3 DNA: TGCGCCAGCAGCTTGGTGCTAGCGGGAGGCGACACCGGGGAGCTGTTTTTT.